The T cell receptor beta chain under discussion was sequenced for a study of shared T cell receptors in the human thymus. CDR1 is MDHEN, CDR2 SYDVKM, per germline. The CDR3 sequence is 16 residues long. Assay used: immunoSEQ multiplex PCR; TCRdb lists only in-frame clones, some missing. This sample has about 400,000 clones, with around 95% found just once. The TCR sequence derives from a human donor. The sample was thymocytes. This sequence joins TRBV28 and TRBJ2-1, with 8 bases lining up with TRBD2. CDR3 sequence (DNA): TGTGTTACGGGGGGGAGGGACTTCAGCTCCTACAATGAGCAGTTCTTC. Translating it yields CVTGGRDFSSYNEQFF.